This T cell receptor beta chain was recovered during a study of T cell repertoires in cytomegalovirus infection. Study background: Selection of CMV epitopes for the study included recently identified HLA-C-restricted and well-studied HLA-B-restricted ones.

The V end was cut by 5 bases, the J end by 2 bases, with 13 bases between. Per the germline V gene, CDR1 is SGHTA and CDR2 is FQGNSA. The CDR3 covers 14 residues. This clonotype was counted only a few times. Its target is unknown. Study-level findings and limits: In two of eight donors, the top clonotype was HLA-C-restricted CMV-specific.

TCRdb reprocessed the reads via MiXCR and lists one record per CDR3 protein. The table has 44,000 or so distinct CDR3 sequences, about a fifth seen once. This chain links TRBV7-2 with TRBJ2-7, with a weak D call TRBD1 (6 bases). The receptor was isolated from a human donor in good health (CMV status not recorded). Some clones in this sample may be carry-over from other donors' samples. Here the sequenced sample was CD8+ T cells from cultured PBMCs, taken from culture after CMV antigen stimulation. CDR3 sequence reads: CASSPDSSPYEQYF. The CDR3 DNA reads as TGTGCCAGCAGCCCGGACAGTTCCCCCTACGAGCAGTACTTC.